The source of this TCR beta chain is a study of radiation and T cells in renal cell carcinoma. Study-level results: Top tumor clonotypes rose in blood 2 weeks post-radiation, then contracted.

Time point meaning: blood 2 weeks post-SBRT. The treatment here: 15 Gy SBRT to primary tumor, nephrectomy 4 weeks later. Radiation-treated patients gave blood at baseline, week 2 and week 4. Libraries were prepared by immunoSEQ multiplex PCR; TCRdb keeps only in-frame clonotypes and omits some of them. Seen here are about 130,000 clones, around 89% observed once, and the top ten hold almost 6%. Trimming took off 4 bases at V and 1 base at J, with 8 bases between the two ends. CDR1 is MDHEN and CDR2 is SYDVKM in the germline V gene. The CDR3 is 14 residues long. A word on this clone: Its antigen is not known.

Sequenced here: blood, sampled from a patient whose treatment included radiotherapy and nephrectomy. This chain joins TRBV28 and TRBJ1-3; D remains ambiguous. The clonotype originates from a woman aged 70-85 years with renal cell carcinoma. In DNA form, the CDR3 reads TGTGCCAGCAGTTACAGTGCTTCTGGAAACACCATATATTTT. Residues: CASSYSASGNTIYF.